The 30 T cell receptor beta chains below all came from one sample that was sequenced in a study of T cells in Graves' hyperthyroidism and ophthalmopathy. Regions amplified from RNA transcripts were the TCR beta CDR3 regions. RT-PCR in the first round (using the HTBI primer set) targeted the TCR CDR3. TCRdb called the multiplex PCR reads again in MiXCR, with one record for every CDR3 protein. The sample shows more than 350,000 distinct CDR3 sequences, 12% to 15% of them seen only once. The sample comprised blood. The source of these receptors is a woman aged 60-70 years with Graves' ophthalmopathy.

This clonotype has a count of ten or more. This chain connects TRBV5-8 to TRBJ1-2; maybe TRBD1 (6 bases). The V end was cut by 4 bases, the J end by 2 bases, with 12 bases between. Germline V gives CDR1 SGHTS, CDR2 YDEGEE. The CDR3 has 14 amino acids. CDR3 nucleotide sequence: TGTGCCAGCAGCCGGGGGGGGCGGAACTATGGCTACACCTTC. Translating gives CASSRGGRNYGYTF.

CDR3 residues: CASSPRTGPNTEAFF. CDR3 in DNA: TGTGCCAGCTCACCCCGAACAGGGCCAAACACTGAAGCTTTCTTT. The chain uses TRBV12-3 or TRBV12-4 and TRBJ1-1; D perhaps matches TRBD1 (6 bases). The germline V and J ends were trimmed by 8 bases and 2 bases, with 18 bases remaining between them. The CDR3 runs 15 residues.

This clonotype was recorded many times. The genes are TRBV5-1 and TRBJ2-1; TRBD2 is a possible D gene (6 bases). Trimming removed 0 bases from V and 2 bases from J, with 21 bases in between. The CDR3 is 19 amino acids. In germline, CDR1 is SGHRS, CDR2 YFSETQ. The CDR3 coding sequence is TGCGCCAGCAGCTTGGGGGCGGGGACTTTTATTGGACCCTACAATGAGCAGTTCTTC. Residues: CASSLGAGTFIGPYNEQFF.

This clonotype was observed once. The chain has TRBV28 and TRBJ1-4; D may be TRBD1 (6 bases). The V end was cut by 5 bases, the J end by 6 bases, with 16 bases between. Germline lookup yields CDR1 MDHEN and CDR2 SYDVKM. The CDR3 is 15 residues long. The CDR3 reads CASSDRGREYEKLFF. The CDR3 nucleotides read TGTGCCAGCAGTGACCGGGGGCGGGAGTATGAAAAACTGTTTTTT.

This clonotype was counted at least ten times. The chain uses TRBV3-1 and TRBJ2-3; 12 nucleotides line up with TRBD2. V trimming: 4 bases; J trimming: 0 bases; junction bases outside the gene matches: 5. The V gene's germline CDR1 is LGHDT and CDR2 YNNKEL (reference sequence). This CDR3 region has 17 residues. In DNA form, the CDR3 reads TGTGCCAGCAGCCTAAACGGACTAGCGGGGAGCACAGATACGCAGTATTTT. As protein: CASSLNGLAGSTDTQYF.

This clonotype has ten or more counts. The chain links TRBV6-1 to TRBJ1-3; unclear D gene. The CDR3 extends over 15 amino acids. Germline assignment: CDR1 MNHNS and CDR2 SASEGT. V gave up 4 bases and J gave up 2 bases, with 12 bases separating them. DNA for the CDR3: TGTGCCAGCAGTGTGGACCTTCTACCTGGAAACACCATATATTTT. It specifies CASSVDLLPGNTIYF.

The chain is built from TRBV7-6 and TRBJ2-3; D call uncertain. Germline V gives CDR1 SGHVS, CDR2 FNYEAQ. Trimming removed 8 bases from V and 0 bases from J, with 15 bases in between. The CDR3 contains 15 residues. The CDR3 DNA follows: TGTGCCAGCGCCCTTATTGCGACGAGCACAGATACGCAGTATTTT. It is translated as CASALIATSTDTQYF.

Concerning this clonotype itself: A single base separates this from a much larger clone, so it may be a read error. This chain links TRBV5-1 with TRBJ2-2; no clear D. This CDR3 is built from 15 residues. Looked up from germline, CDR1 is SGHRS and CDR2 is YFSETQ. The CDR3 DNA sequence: TGCGCCAGCATCTTGCAACCGCAGAACACCGGGGAGCTGTTTTTT. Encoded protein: CASILQPQNTGELFF. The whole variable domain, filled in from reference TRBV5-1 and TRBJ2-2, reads KAGVTQTPRYLIKTRGQQVTLSCSPISGHRSVSWYQQTPGQGLQFLFEYFSETQRNKGNFPGRFSGRQFSNSRSEMNVSTLELGDSALYLCASILQPQNTGELFFGEGSRLTVL.

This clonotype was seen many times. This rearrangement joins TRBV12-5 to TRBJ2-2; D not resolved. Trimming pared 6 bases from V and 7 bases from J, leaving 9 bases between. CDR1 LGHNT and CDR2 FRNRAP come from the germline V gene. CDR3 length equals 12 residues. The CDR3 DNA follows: TGTGCTAGTGGCCCTGCTGGCGGGGAGCTGTTTTTT. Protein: CASGPAGGELFF.

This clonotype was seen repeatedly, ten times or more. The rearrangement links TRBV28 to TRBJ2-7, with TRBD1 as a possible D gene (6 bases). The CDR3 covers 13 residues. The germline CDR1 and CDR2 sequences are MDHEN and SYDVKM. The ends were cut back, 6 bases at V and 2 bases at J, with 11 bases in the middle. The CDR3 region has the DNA TGTGCCAGCAGGACCCGACAGGCCTACGAGCAGTACTTC. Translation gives CASRTRQAYEQYF.

The CDR3 spells CASIGTGQLSYEQYF. For the CDR3, the DNA is TGCGCCAGCATCGGAACGGGACAGCTGTCCTACGAGCAGTACTTC. The chain employs TRBV5-1 and TRBJ2-7; 7 nucleotides align to TRBD1. Germline V lookup: CDR1 SGHRS, CDR2 YFSETQ. The junction had 10 bases not matched to a gene; V was cut back by 6 bases and J by 1 base. The CDR3 extends over 15 amino acids.

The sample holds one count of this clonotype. The CDR3 protein is CASRAGWDTEKLFF. The CDR3 DNA follows: TGTGCCAGCAGGGCGGGGTGGGACACAGAAAAACTGTTTTTT. The J gene is TRBJ1-4, the V gene TRBV2; the D gene is possibly TRBD1 (6 bases). Trimming took off 6 bases at V and 8 bases at J, with 16 bases between the two ends. Germline CDR1 and CDR2: SNHLY and FYNNEI. CDR3 length equals 14 residues.

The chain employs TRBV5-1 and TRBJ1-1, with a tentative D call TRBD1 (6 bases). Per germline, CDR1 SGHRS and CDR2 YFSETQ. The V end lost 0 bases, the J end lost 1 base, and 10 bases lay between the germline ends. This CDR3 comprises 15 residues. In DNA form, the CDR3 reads TGCGCCAGCAGCTTGGACAGGGCGGCGAACACTGAAGCTTTCTTT. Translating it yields CASSLDRAANTEAFF.

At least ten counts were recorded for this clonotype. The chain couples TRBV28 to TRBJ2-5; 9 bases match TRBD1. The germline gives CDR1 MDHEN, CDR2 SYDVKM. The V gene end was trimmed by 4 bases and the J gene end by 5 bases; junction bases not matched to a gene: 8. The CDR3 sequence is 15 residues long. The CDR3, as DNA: TGTGCCAGCAGTTCACCCGGGACAGGGAAGGAGACCCAGTACTTC. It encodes CASSSPGTGKETQYF.

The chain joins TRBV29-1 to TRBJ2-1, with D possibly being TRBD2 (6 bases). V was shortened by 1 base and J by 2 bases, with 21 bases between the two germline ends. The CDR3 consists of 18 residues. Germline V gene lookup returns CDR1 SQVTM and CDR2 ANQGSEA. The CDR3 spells CSVEGGRTSGLPYNEQFF. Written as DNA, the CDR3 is TGCAGCGTTGAAGGAGGGAGGACCAGCGGGCTTCCCTACAATGAGCAGTTCTTC.

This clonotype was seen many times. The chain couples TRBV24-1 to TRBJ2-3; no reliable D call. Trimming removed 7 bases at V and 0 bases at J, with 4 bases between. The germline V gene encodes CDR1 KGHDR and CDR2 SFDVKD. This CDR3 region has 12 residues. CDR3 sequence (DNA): TGTGCCACCAGCCCTAGCACAGATACGCAGTATTTT. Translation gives CATSPSTDTQYF.

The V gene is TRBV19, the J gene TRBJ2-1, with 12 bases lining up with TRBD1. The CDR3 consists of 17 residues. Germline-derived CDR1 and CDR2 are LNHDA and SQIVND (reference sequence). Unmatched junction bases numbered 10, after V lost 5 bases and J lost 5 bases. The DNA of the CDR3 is TGTGCCAGTAGTCCGTTGGGGACAGGGGGCCGAAACAATGAGCAGTTCTTC. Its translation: CASSPLGTGGRNNEQFF.

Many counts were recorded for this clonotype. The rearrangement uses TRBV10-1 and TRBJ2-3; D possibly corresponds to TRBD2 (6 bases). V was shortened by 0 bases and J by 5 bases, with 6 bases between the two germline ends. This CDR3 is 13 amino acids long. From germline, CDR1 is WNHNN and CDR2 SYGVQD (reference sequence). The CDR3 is CASSESGGDTQYF. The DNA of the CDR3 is TGCGCCAGCAGTGAGTCCGGGGGAGATACGCAGTATTTT.

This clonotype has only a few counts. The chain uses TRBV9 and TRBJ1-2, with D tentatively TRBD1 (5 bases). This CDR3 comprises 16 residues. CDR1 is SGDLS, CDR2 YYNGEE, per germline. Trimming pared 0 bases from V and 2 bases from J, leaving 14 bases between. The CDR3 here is CASSVGDGGWNYGYTF. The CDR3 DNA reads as TGTGCCAGCAGCGTAGGAGACGGGGGGTGGAACTATGGCTACACCTTC.

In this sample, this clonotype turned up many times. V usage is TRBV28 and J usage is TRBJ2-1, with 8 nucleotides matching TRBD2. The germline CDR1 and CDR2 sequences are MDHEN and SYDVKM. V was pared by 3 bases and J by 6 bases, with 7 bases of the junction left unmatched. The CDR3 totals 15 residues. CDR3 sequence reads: CASSFRRGGINEQFF. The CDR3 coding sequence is TGTGCCAGCAGTTTCCGACGGGGGGGTATCAATGAGCAGTTCTTC.

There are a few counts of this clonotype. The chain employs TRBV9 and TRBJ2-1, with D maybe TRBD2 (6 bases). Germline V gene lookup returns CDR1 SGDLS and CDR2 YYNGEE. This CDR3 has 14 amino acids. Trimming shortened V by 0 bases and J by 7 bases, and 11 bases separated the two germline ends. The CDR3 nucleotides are TGTGCCAGCAGCGTAGAGGGTGGGAGGAATGAGCAGTTCTTC. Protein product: CASSVEGGRNEQFF.

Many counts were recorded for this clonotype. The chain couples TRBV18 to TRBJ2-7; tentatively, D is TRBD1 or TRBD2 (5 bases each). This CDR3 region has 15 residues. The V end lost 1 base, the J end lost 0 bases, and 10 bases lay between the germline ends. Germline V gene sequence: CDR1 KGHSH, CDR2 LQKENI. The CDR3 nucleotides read TGTGCCAGCTCACCACGGGGACCGGTCTCCTACGAGCAGTACTTC. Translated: CASSPRGPVSYEQYF.

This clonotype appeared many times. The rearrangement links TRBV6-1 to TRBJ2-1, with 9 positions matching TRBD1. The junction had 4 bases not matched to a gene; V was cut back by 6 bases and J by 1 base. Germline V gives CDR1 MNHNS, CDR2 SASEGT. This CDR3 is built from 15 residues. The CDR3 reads CASRPDRGSYNEQFF. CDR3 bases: TGTGCCAGCAGACCGGACAGGGGATCCTACAATGAGCAGTTCTTC.

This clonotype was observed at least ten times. The CDR3 DNA reads TGCAGTGCCCCCCCCTCGCCCTTTGAACCCCTCCACTTT. Protein: CSAPPSPFEPLHF. This sequence joins TRBV20-1 and TRBJ1-6, with D unclear. The germline CDR1 and CDR2 sequences are DFQATT and SNEGSKA (reference sequence). CDR3 size: 13 residues. V dropped 6 bases and J dropped 12 bases, with 18 bases sitting between them.

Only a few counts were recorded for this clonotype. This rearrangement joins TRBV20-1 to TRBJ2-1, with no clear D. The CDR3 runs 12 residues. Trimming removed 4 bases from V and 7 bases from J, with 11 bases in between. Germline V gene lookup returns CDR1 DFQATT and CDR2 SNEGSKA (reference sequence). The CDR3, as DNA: TGCAGTGCTATCGGTTTAGGGAATGAGCAGTTCTTC. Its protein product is CSAIGLGNEQFF.

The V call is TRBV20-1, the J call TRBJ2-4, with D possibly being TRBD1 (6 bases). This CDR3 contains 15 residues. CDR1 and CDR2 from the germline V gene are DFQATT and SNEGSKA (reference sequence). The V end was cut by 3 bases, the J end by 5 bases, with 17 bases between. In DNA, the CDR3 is TGCAGTGCTAGGCCCCTAGGGACAATCGAAAACATTCAGTACTTC. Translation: CSARPLGTIENIQYF.

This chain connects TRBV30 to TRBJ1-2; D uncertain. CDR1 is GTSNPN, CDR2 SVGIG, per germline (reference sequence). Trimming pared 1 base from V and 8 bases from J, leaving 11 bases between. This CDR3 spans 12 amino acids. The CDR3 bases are TGTGCCTGGAGTGCATACTCTAACGGCTACACCTTC. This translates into CAWSAYSNGYTF.

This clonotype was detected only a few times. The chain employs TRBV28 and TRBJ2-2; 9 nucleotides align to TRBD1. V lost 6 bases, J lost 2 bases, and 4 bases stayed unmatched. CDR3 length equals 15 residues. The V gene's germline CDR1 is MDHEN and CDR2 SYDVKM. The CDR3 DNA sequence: TGTGCCAGCAGGAAGACAGGGGGAAACACCGGGGAGCTGTTTTTT. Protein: CASRKTGGNTGELFF.

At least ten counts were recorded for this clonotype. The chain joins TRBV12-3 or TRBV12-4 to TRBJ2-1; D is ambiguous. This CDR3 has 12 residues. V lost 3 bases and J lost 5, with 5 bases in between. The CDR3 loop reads CASSFLDNEQFF. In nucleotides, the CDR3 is TGTGCCAGCAGTTTTCTGGACAATGAGCAGTTCTTC.

The CDR3 DNA sequence: TGTGCCAGTAGTCGACCACCCGGGACTAGCGCATCAGGTGGGGGGGAGACCCAGTACTTC. This sequence encodes CASSRPPGTSASGGGETQYF. The gene calls are TRBV19 and TRBJ2-5, with TRBD2 matching 10 bases. J was trimmed by 5 bases and V by 5 bases; bases with no gene match: 23. The CDR3 spans 20 residues. The V gene's germline CDR1 is LNHDA and CDR2 SQIVND (reference sequence).